A few counts support the clone carrying this TCR beta chain. The record originates from a study of Graves' ophthalmopathy and Graves' hyperthyroidism. TCR beta CDR3 regions were amplified from RNA transcripts. RT-PCR in the first round used HTBI primers; a second-round multiplex PCR followed. TCRdb passed the multiplex PCR reads through MiXCR, listing each CDR3 protein once. This repertoire shows more than 550,000 distinct CDR3 sequences, about two fifths found once; its top ten account for more than 3%. The sequence derives from an adult man with Graves' ophthalmopathy. Sequencing used peripheral blood.

This CDR3 is CASSPGGPLSYEQYF. DNA for the CDR3: TGTGCCAGCAGTCCGGGAGGGCCCCTCTCCTACGAGCAGTACTTC. This chain links TRBV12-3 or TRBV12-4 with TRBJ2-7; 8 bases agree with TRBD2. The CDR3 loop spans 15 amino acids. J gave up 0 bases and V 5 bases, and 6 bases lay outside the gene matches.